This TCR beta chain is from a study of blood T cell repertoires in COVID-19. Sequencing was performed with immunoSEQ multiplex PCR; in TCRdb, only in-frame clones are kept and a portion is missing. The sample carries approximately 30,000 clones, around 88% recorded once. There are 14 residues in the CDR3. Looked up from germline, CDR1 is KGHSH and CDR2 is LQKENI. V was trimmed by 0 bases and J by 2 bases, leaving 7 bases between them. This TCR came from a human donor in a cohort sampled during active COVID-19. The source material was peripheral blood. The rearrangement links TRBV18 to TRBJ2-5; D remains unclear. CDR3 loop: CASSPPGSQETQYF. The CDR3 DNA reads as TGTGCCAGCTCACCACCGGGCAGTCAAGAGACCCAGTACTTC.